This T cell receptor (beta chain) originates from a study of blood T cells in healthy people across ages. Primers used in a second PCR of about 6 to 12 cycles were a sample-barcoded 5' primer and a J-beta primer mix. TCRdb re-called the 5' RACE reads through MiXCR, storing one row per CDR3 protein. The sample has over a million distinct CDR3 sequences; around 55% are singletons. Study outcomes and limitations: Percentage of naive T cells showed a strong correlation with TCR beta diversity.

There are 16 residues in the CDR3. Germline loops: CDR1 KGHDR, CDR2 SFDVKD. Unmatched junction bases numbered 8, after V lost 4 bases and J lost 4 bases. For this clonotype: The target antigen is unknown.

This clonotype was obtained from a man aged 18 to 29 in good health. The sample was blood. The chain uses TRBV24-1 and TRBJ1-5; 8 bases map to TRBD1. The DNA for the CDR3 is TGTGCCACCAGTGAAGCCGGGACAGGAGATAATCAGCCCCAGCATTTT. Protein sequence: CATSEAGTGDNQPQHF.